The rows below give T cell receptor beta chains drawn from one sample of a study of Ad26.COV2.S vaccination and SARS-CoV-2 variants. Sequenced by immunoSEQ multiplex PCR; TCRdb stores in-frame clones only, minus some. The sample consists of approximately 300,000 clones, about 86% of them appearing once. This material consisted of peripheral blood, taken in a trial of Ad26.COV2.S vaccine versus placebo. The receptors stem from a person aged 18-60 years who received the Ad26.COV2.S COVID-19 vaccine or a placebo. Each CDR3 is given with its conserved first and last residue. The order of the fields is J gene, V gene, CDR3 protein.

>TRBJ2-2|TRBV4-1
CASSQVSGYYTGELFF
>TRBJ1-5|TRBV18
CASSPGGGQPQHF
>TRBJ2-1|TRBV3-1/TRBV3-2
CASSQESRGLLGPEQFF
>TRBJ1-2|TRBV30
CAWSVLEGVGHYTF
>TRBJ2-3|TRBV24-1
CATSDRTGPVGTDTQYF
>TRBJ2-3|TRBV5-1
CASSRTVVTDTQYF
>TRBJ1-3|TRBV5-4
CASSLGGIGSGNTIYF
>TRBJ2-3|TRBV7-2
CASSLKVAGFIHTQYF
>TRBJ2-5|TRBV15
CATSRSTYWADQETQYF
>TRBJ2-2|TRBV12-5
CASGPQTGSTGELFF
>TRBJ2-1|TRBV18
CASSPLSLGGNNEQFF
>TRBJ1-2|TRBV7-2
CASSLEPANYGYTF
>TRBJ2-7|TRBV20-1
CSLGLAYEQYF
>TRBJ1-1|TRBV29-1
CSYMRGWNTEAFF
>TRBJ1-2|TRBV11-2
CASSSRWGVSDYGYTF
>TRBJ1-5|TRBV19
CASNLVGIYSNQPQHF
>TRBJ1-1|TRBV7-9
CASSPGRLNTEAFF
>TRBJ2-1|TRBV19
CASKGQARGNEQFF
>TRBJ1-1|TRBV7-9
CASSLRDRGNTEAFF
>TRBJ1-3|TRBV30
CAWSVGGSGNTIYF
>TRBJ2-7|TRBV5-1
CASSRGQTSSYEQYF
>TRBJ2-3|TRBV24-1
CATSDAGLKGNTQYF
>TRBJ2-3|TRBV27
CASTSYTLPVSTDTQYF
>TRBJ1-2|TRBV10-2
CASSVEGAVYGYTF
>TRBJ1-2|TRBV6-1
CASSDQANYGYTF
>TRBJ2-1|TRBV5-1
CASSGGSRNEQFF
>TRBJ1-1|TRBV12-3/TRBV12-4
CASSLLRAAEAFF
>TRBJ2-5|TRBV20-1
CSARRGETQYF
>TRBJ1-1|TRBV10-3
CAARGDGNTEAFF
>TRBJ1-3|TRBV7-9
CASSPGGNTIYF
>TRBJ1-1|TRBV19
CASSTPVMNTEAFF
>TRBJ1-2|TRBV7-3
CASSPGANYGYTF
>TRBJ1-5|TRBV6-6
CASSSWGGSNQPQHF
>TRBJ1-1|TRBV12-3/TRBV12-4
CASSRGRNTEAFF